This T cell receptor (beta chain) emerged from a study of cytomegalovirus exposure and HLA in healthy donors. Points from the study as a whole: DRB1 had the most TCR associations and HLA-C the fewest, a later analysis found, with rates varying by HLA locus. The majority of CMV-associated TCR beta chains were reported as apparently HLA-restricted in a later analysis.

The primer mix had 60 Vbeta and 13 Jbeta primers. TCRdb keeps only in-frame clones here, not all; method: immunoSEQ multiplex PCR. This sample's clone table lists tens of thousands of clones. A word on this clone: What it binds is not known.

J lost 5 bases, V lost 7 bases, and 11 bases had no gene match. Germline assignment: CDR1 LNHDA and CDR2 SQIVND (reference sequence). This CDR3 is 15 amino acids long. J is TRBJ1-5 and V is TRBV19; TRBD1 matches 7 bases. Sequencing was carried out using PBMCs. The sequence came from a male donor in good health and CMV-seropositive. The CDR3 nucleotides read TGTGCCAGTACCCCTGGGGGACAGCCCGATCAGCCCCAGCATTTT. Translation: CASTPGGQPDQPQHF.